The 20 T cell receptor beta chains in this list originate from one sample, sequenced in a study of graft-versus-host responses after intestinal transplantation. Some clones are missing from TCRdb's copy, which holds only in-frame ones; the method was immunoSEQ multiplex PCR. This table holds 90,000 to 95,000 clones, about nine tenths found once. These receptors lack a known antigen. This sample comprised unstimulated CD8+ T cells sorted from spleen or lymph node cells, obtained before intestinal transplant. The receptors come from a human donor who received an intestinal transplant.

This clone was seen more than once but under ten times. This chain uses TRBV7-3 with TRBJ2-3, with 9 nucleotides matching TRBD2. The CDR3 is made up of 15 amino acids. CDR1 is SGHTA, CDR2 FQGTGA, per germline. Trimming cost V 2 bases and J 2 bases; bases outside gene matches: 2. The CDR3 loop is CASSLGGGDTDTQYF. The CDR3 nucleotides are TGTGCCAGCAGCTTAGGCGGGGGGGACACAGATACGCAGTATTTT.

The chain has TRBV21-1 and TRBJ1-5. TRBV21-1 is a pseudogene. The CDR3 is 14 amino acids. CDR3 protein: CASPGRISNQPQHF. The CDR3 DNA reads TGTGCCAGCCCGGGACGGATTAGCAATCAGCCCCAGCATTTT.

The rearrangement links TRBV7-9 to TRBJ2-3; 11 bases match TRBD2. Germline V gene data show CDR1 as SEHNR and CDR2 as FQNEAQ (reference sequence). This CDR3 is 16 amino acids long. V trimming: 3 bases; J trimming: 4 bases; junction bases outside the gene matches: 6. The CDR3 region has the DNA TGTGCCAGCAGCTTTCGTCTAGCGGGGGGACCAGATACGCAGTATTTT. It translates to CASSFRLAGGPDTQYF.

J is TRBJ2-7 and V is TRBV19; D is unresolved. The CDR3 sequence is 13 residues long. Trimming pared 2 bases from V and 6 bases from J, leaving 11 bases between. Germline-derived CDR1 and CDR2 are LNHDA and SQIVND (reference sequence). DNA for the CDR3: TGTGCCAGTAGTATAATACCGGCAGGCGAGCAGTACTTC. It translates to CASSIIPAGEQYF.

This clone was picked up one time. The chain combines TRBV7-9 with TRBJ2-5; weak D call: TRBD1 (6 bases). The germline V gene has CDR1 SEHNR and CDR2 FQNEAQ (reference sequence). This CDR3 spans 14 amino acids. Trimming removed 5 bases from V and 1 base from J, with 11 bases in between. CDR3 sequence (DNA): TGTGCCAGCAGCGCGACAGGACCCCAAGAGACCCAGTACTTC. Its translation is CASSATGPQETQYF.

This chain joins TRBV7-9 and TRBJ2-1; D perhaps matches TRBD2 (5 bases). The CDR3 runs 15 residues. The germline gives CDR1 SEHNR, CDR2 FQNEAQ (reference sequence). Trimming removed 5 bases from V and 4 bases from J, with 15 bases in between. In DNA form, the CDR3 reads TGTGCCAGCAGCAATAGCGCCACCTATTACAATGAGCAGTTCTTC. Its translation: CASSNSATYYNEQFF.

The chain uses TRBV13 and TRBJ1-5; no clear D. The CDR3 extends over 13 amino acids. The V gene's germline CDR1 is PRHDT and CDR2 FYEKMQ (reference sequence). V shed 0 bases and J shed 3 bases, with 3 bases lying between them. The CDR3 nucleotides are TGTGCCAGCAGCTTAGGGGACAATCAGCCCCAGCATTTT. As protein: CASSLGDNQPQHF.

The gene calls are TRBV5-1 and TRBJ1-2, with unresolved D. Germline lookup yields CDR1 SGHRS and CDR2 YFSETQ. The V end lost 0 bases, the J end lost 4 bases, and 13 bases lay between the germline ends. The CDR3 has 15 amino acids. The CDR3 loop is CASSLALAEAYGYTF. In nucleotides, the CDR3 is TGCGCCAGCAGCTTGGCCTTGGCAGAAGCCTATGGCTACACCTTC. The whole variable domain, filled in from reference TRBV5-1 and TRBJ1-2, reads KAGVTQTPRYLIKTRGQQVTLSCSPISGHRSVSWYQQTPGQGLQFLFEYFSETQRNKGNFPGRFSGRQFSNSRSEMNVSTLELGDSALYLCASSLALAEAYGYTFGSGTRLTVV.

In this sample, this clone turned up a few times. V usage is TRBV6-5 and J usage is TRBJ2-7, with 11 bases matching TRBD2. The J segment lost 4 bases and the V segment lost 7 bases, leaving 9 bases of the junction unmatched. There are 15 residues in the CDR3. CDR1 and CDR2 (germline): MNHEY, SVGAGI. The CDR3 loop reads CASKPFSGGGYEQYF. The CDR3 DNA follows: TGTGCCAGCAAACCCTTTAGCGGGGGGGGGTACGAGCAGTACTTC.

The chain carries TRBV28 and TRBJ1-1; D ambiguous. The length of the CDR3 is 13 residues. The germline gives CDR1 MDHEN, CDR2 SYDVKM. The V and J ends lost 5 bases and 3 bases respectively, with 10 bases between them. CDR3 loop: CASSVHGYTEAFF. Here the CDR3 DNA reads TGTGCCAGCAGTGTACATGGGTACACTGAAGCTTTCTTT.

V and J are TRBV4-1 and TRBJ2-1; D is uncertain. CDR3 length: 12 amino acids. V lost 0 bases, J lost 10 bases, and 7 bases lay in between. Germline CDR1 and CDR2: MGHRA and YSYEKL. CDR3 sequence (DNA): TGCGCCAGCAGCCAAGATTTTAGGGAGCAGTTCTTC. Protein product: CASSQDFREQFF.

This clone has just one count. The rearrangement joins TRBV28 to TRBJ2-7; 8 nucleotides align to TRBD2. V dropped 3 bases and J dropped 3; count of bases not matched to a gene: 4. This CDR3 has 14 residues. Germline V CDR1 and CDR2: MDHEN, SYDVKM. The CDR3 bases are TGTGCCAGCAGTTTCGGGACTAGTAGCTACGAGCAGTACTTC. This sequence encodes CASSFGTSSYEQYF.

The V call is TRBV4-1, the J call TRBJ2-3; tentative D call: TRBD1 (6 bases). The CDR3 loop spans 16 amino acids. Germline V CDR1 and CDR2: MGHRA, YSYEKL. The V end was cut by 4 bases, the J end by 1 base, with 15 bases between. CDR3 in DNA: TGCGCCAGCAGCCGGATCAGGGGTCCTGGCACAGATACGCAGTATTTT. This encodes CASSRIRGPGTDTQYF.

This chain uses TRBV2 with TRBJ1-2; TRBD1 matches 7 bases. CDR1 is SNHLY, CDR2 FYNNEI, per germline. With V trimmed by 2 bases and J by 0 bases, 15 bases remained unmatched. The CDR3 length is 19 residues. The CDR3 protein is CASSEWSGQLLMANYGYTF. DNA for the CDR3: TGTGCCAGCAGTGAATGGTCGGGACAGCTCCTAATGGCTAACTATGGCTACACCTTC.

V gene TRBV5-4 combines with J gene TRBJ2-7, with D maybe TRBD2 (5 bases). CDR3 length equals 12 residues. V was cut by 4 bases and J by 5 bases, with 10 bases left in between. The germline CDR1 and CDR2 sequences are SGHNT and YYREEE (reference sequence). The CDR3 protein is CASSDYRDEQYF. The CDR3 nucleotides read TGTGCCAGCAGCGACTATAGGGACGAGCAGTACTTC.

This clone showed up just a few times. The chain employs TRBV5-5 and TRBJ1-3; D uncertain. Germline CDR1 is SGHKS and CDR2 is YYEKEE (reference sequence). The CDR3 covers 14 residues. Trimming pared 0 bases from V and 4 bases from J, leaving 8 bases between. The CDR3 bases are TGTGCCAGCAGCTTGGGACTGATGGGAAACACCATATATTTT. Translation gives CASSLGLMGNTIYF.

The CDR3 is CASSLYYSGGLQETQYF. DNA of the CDR3: TGCGCCAGCAGCCTATATTATAGCGGGGGGCTCCAAGAGACCCAGTACTTC. This chain uses TRBV5-1 with TRBJ2-5; TRBD2 matches at 10 bases. This CDR3 region has 17 residues. The germline V gene encodes CDR1 SGHRS and CDR2 YFSETQ. J lost 1 base, V lost 4 bases, and 10 bases had no gene match. The full variable domain, with the rest looked up from reference TRBV5-1 and TRBJ2-5, is KAGVTQTPRYLIKTRGQQVTLSCSPISGHRSVSWYQQTPGQGLQFLFEYFSETQRNKGNFPGRFSGRQFSNSRSEMNVSTLELGDSALYLCASSLYYSGGLQETQYFGPGTRLLVL.

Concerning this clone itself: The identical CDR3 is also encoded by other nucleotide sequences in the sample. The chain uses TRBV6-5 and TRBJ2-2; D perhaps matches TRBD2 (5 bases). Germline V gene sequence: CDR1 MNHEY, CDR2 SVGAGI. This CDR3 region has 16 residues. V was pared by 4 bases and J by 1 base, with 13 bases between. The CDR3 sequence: CASSFSLAGNTGELFF. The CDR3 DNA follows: TGTGCCAGCAGTTTCTCTTTGGCGGGGAACACCGGGGAGCTGTTTTTT.

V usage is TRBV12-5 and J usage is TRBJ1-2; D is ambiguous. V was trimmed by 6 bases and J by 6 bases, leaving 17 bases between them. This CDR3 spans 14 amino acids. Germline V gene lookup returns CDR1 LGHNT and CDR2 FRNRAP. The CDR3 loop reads CASGQQMDGDGYTF. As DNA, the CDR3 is TGTGCTAGTGGGCAACAAATGGACGGGGATGGCTACACCTTC.

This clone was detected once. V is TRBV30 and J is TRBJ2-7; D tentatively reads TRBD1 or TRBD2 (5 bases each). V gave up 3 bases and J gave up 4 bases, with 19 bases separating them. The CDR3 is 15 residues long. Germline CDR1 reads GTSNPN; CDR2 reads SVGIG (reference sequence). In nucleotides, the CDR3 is TGTGCCTGGAGCCAGGAAGATTTGGGGGTATACGAGCAGTACTTC. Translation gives CAWSQEDLGVYEQYF.